Detailed here is one T cell receptor beta chain. The antigen remains unidentified. The CDR3 has 15 amino acids. CDR1 is LGHDT, CDR2 YNNKEL, per germline (reference sequence). V dropped 4 bases and J dropped 1 base, with 12 bases sitting between them. The use of a sample-barcoded 5' primer and a J-beta primer mix characterized a second PCR of roughly 6 to 12 cycles. TCRdb redid the calling of the 5' RACE reads with MiXCR, one entry per CDR3 protein. There are under 1,100,000 distinct CDR3 sequences in the sample; approximately 25% occur only once, and around 0.75% lies in the top ten. The source of the sample is a study of blood T cells in healthy people across ages. Notes on the study in general: With unsorted PBMCs, a conclusive comparison of naive versus antigen-experienced cells was not possible. Researchers judged that diversity estimates from one million T cells fell short of true values.

These data were also reused for a study on T cells of mothers and their children. From that paper: Thymic selection shapes TCR recombination output similarly in related and unrelated pairs.

The sequence came from a girl between 2 and 10 years old in good health. The chain links TRBV3-1 to TRBJ2-3; D might be TRBD2 (6 bases). Sequencing used blood. CDR3 in DNA: TGTGCCAGCAGCCCTCGGGAGAGTGGCACAGATACGCAGTATTTT. Amino acid sequence: CASSPRESGTDTQYF.